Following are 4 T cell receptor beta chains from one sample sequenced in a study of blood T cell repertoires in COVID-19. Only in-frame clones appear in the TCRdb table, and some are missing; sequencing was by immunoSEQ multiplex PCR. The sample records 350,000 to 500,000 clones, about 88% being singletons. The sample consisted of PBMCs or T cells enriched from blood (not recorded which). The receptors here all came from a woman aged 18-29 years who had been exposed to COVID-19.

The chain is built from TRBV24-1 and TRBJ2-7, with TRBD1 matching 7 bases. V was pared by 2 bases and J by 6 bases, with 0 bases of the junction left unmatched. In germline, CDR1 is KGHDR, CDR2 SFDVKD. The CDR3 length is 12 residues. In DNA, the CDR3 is TGTGCCACCAGTGATTCAGGGGGCGAGCAGTACTTC. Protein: CATSDSGGEQYF.

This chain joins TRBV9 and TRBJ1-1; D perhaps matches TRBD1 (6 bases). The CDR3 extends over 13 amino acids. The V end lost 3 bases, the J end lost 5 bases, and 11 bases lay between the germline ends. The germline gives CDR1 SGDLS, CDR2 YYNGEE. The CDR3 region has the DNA TGTGCCAGCAGCGCTCACAGGGAAACTGAAGCTTTCTTT. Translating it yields CASSAHRETEAFF.

This CDR3 reads CASSHLQGTDTQYF. CDR3 coding DNA: TGTGCCAGCAGCCATCTACAGGGGACAGATACGCAGTATTTT. The V call is TRBV14, the J call TRBJ2-3; 7 bases are a match to TRBD1. The CDR3 runs to 14 residues. V was clipped by 3 bases and J by 3 bases; unmatched bases: 3. Germline V gene sequence: CDR1 SGHDN, CDR2 FVKESK.

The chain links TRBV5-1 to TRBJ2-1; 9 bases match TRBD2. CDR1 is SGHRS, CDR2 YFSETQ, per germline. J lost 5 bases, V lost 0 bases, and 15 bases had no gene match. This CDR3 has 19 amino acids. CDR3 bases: TGCGCCAGCAGCTTGGATCCTAGCGGGAACCGCGTATATAACAATGAGCAGTTCTTC. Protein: CASSLDPSGNRVYNNEQFF.